A selection of T cell receptor beta chains follows, all from one sample in a study of human thymus T cells. Assay: immunoSEQ multiplex PCR; the TCRdb copy retains only in-frame clones and omits some. The data contain some 46,000 clones, 90% to 95% of them seen just once; the ten biggest clones take up 0.095% to 0.15%. What was sequenced was blood. These receptors originate from a boy under three years old with a congenital heart defect but otherwise immunologically healthy. The CDR3 runs from the conserved cysteine through the conserved F or W. D genes are given only for firm matches. Clone size is stated in some rows and not others, as once, few, many or a class when expanded.

J: TRBJ1-2
V: TRBV25-1
length: 13
size: -
D: TRBD1
DNA: TGTGCCAGCAGTGTCGGAACAGGGGATGGCTACACCTTC
CDR3: CASSVGTGDGYTF

J: TRBJ1-1
V: TRBV6-5
length: 13
size: -
D: -
DNA: TGTGCCAGCGGCAGGGGCATGAACACTGAAGCTTTCTTT
CDR3: CASGRGMNTEAFF

J: TRBJ2-1
V: TRBV10-3
length: 17
size: -
D: -
DNA: TGTGCCATCAGGCCTAAGGGGGGCGCGTCCTCCTACAATGAGCAGTTCTTC
CDR3: CAIRPKGGASSYNEQFF

J: TRBJ2-2
V: TRBV19
length: 16
size: -
D: TRBD1
DNA: TGTGCCACCTCTCCTAATCCGGGACAGCACACCGGGGAGCTGTTTTTT
CDR3: CATSPNPGQHTGELFF

J: TRBJ2-7
V: TRBV28
length: 14
size: -
D: -
DNA: TGTGCCAGCAGCCCGCATTGGACGCGAGGAGAGCAGTACTTC
CDR3: CASSPHWTRGEQYF

J: TRBJ2-2
V: TRBV28
length: 14
size: -
D: -
DNA: TGTGCCAGCAGTTTAGGGGGCCGCACCGGGGAGCTGTTTTTT
CDR3: CASSLGGRTGELFF

J: TRBJ1-2
V: TRBV4-3
length: 13
size: -
D: -
DNA: TGCGCCAGCAGCCAAGATAGGGGCTATGGCTACACCTTC
CDR3: CASSQDRGYGYTF

J: TRBJ2-7
V: TRBV5-4
length: 13
size: -
D: -
DNA: TGTGCCAGCAGCTTGGTCGGGGGATACGAGCAGTACTTC
CDR3: CASSLVGGYEQYF

J: TRBJ2-5
V: TRBV5-1
length: 14
size: -
D: TRBD1
DNA: TGCGCCAGCAGCTTCAGGGGGTACCAAGAGACCCAGTACTTC
CDR3: CASSFRGYQETQYF

J: TRBJ2-5
V: TRBV5-1
length: 15
size: -
D: TRBD2
DNA: TGCGCCAGCAGCTTGGAGCCTAGCGGGGGGCAGACCCAGTACTTC
CDR3: CASSLEPSGGQTQYF

J: TRBJ2-3
V: TRBV7-3
length: 16
size: -
D: -
DNA: TGTGCCAGCAGCTTATTCGGACTAGGGGGCCAAGATACGCAGTATTTT
CDR3: CASSLFGLGGQDTQYF

J: TRBJ1-2
V: TRBV5-6
length: 15
size: once
D: -
DNA: TGTGCCAGCAGCCCGGTGTTCGGGGGTCTCTATGGCTACACCTTC
CDR3: CASSPVFGGLYGYTF

J: TRBJ2-5
V: TRBV7-2
length: 14
size: -
D: -
DNA: TGTGCCAGCACCCTCAGGGGCCAGGGCGAGACCCAGTACTTC
CDR3: CASTLRGQGETQYF

J: TRBJ2-5
V: TRBV4-1
length: 19
size: -
D: TRBD2
DNA: TGCGCCAGCAGCCAAGACCGTAGGCGGGCTAGCGGGGGTCAAGAGACCCAGTACTTC
CDR3: CASSQDRRRASGGQETQYF

J: TRBJ2-7
V: TRBV28
length: 14
size: -
D: TRBD1
DNA: TGTGCCAGCAGCCCGGGACAGGGACCCTACGAGCAGTACTTC
CDR3: CASSPGQGPYEQYF

J: TRBJ2-5
V: TRBV4-1
length: 13
size: -
D: -
DNA: TGCGCCAGCAGCCTACTGAGAGCGGAGACCCAGTACTTC
CDR3: CASSLLRAETQYF

J: TRBJ2-6
V: TRBV7-2
length: 15
size: -
D: TRBD2
DNA: TGTGCCAGCAGCGCGGGGGGGCTAGGGGCCAACGTCCTGACTTTC
CDR3: CASSAGGLGANVLTF

J: TRBJ1-1
V: TRBV30
length: 13
size: -
D: -
DNA: TGTGCCTGGAATAGGCTACCGAACACTGAAGCTTTCTTT
CDR3: CAWNRLPNTEAFF

J: TRBJ1-6
V: TRBV7-2
length: 15
size: -
D: -
DNA: TGTGCCAGCAGCCAGATTGACAGCCTGCCTAAGGCCCTCCACTTT
CDR3: CASSQIDSLPKALHF

J: TRBJ2-7
V: TRBV18
length: 12
size: -
D: -
DNA: TGTGCCAGCTCATCAGACACCTCTAAGCAGTACTTC
CDR3: CASSSDTSKQYF

J: TRBJ2-7
V: TRBV27
length: 16
size: once
D: -
DNA: TGTGCCAGCAGTCCACTTTGGGGAGGGGGGTCCTACGAGCAGTACTTC
CDR3: CASSPLWGGGSYEQYF

J: TRBJ2-2
V: TRBV9
length: 14
size: -
D: -
DNA: TGTGCCAGCAGCGTAGACCCGAACACCGGGGAGCTGTTTTTT
CDR3: CASSVDPNTGELFF

J: TRBJ2-7
V: TRBV4-1
length: 16
size: -
D: -
DNA: TGCGCCAGCAGCCAAGATCCCCGGAGTAGCTCCTACGAGCAGTACTTC
CDR3: CASSQDPRSSSYEQYF

J: TRBJ2-2
V: TRBV6-5
length: 14
size: -
D: -
DNA: TGTGCCAGCAGTTACTCTTACGGCACCGGGGAGCTGTTTTTT
CDR3: CASSYSYGTGELFF